The next 21 T cell receptor beta chains were all read from a single sample in a study of CD8 T cells in ankylosing spondylitis. MiXCR was run by TCRdb on the 5' RACE reads, yielding one entry per CDR3 protein. Of 150,000 to 200,000 distinct CDR3 sequences detected, just over 9.5% appear once; the ten largest clones hold more than 13%. Source material: blood, either unsorted or a sorted T cell fraction (not recorded which). All receptors derive from a female donor with ankylosing spondylitis or in good health (not recorded which).

This clonotype was observed a few times. V is TRBV7-9 and J is TRBJ2-1; TRBD2 matches 8 bases. The ends lost 5 bases at V and 0 bases at J; junction bases unmatched: 3. The CDR3 extends over 15 amino acids. Germline assignment: CDR1 SEHNR and CDR2 FQNEAQ (reference sequence). The CDR3, as DNA: TGTGCCAGCAGCCGTAGCGGGGTCTCCTACAATGAGCAGTTCTTC. Amino acid sequence: CASSRSGVSYNEQFF.

This clonotype was observed many times. The chain's CDR3 is CSVEDDNRDPYEQYF. CDR3 nucleotides: TGCAGCGTTGAAGATGATAACAGGGATCCATACGAGCAGTACTTC. V gene TRBV29-1 combines with J gene TRBJ2-7, with D perhaps matching TRBD1 (6 bases). V dropped 0 bases and J dropped 4 bases, with 16 bases sitting between them. Germline-derived CDR1 and CDR2 are SQVTM and ANQGSEA. CDR3 length equals 15 residues.

In DNA, the CDR3 is TGTGCCAGCAGCGTCGGGGCAGCAACTAATGAAAAACTGTTTTTT. This encodes CASSVGAATNEKLFF. This chain connects TRBV2 to TRBJ1-4, with D maybe TRBD1 (5 bases). V was trimmed by 6 bases and J by 0 bases, leaving 11 bases between them. The germline V gene encodes CDR1 SNHLY and CDR2 FYNNEI. The CDR3 runs to 15 residues.

The chain combines TRBV9 with TRBJ2-4, with 7 nucleotides matching TRBD1. The CDR3 extends over 18 amino acids. CDR1 is SGDLS, CDR2 YYNGEE, per germline. V was pared by 0 bases and J by 3 bases, with 12 bases of the junction left unmatched. CDR3 DNA: TGTGCCAGCAGCGTAGCCGGACAGGTCATGGCACGCAAAAACATTCAGTACTTC. This encodes CASSVAGQVMARKNIQYF.

This clonotype was found a few times. This chain joins TRBV15 and TRBJ1-4, with D possibly being TRBD1 (6 bases). CDR3 length: 17 residues. Looked up from germline, CDR1 is LNHNV and CDR2 is YYDKDF (reference sequence). The V and J ends lost 3 bases and 5 bases respectively, with 19 bases between them. In nucleotides, the CDR3 is TGTGCCACCAGCAGGAACGATGTGACAGGCCGAAATGAAAAACTGTTTTTT. Translating gives CATSRNDVTGRNEKLFF.

This chain joins TRBV28 and TRBJ2-7; D not resolved. The V end was cut by 4 bases, the J end by 4 bases, with 8 bases between. This CDR3 region has 12 residues. Germline V lookup: CDR1 MDHEN, CDR2 SYDVKM. In DNA, the CDR3 is TGTGCCAGCAGTTACCTCGGGTACGAGCAGTACTTC. Encoded protein: CASSYLGYEQYF.

This clonotype was counted only a few times. The chain couples TRBV24-1 to TRBJ2-1, with 9 bases fitting TRBD1. The CDR3 has 19 residues. Germline V CDR1 and CDR2: KGHDR, SFDVKD. J was trimmed by 1 base and V by 5 bases; bases with no gene match: 14. The CDR3 DNA follows: TGTGCCACCAGTGCCCTAAGAGGACGGACAGGGGCTTCCTACAATGAGCAGTTCTTC. This gives the protein CATSALRGRTGASYNEQFF.

This clonotype was seen a handful of times. The chain uses TRBV27 and TRBJ2-5, with TRBD2 identical over 7 bases. There are 16 residues in the CDR3. With 3 bases clipped from V and 5 bases from J, the junction kept 12 bases outside the gene matches. The germline CDR1 and CDR2 sequences are MNHEY and SMNVEV (reference sequence). The CDR3 sequence: CASSLRQAGSDETQYF. CDR3 in DNA: TGTGCCAGCAGTTTGCGACAAGCGGGATCGGATGAGACCCAGTACTTC.

This clonotype showed up many times. The genes are TRBV7-9 and TRBJ2-7, with D hard to call. With 5 bases removed from V and 7 bases from J, the gap between germline ends came to 15 bases. This CDR3 has 13 residues. Per germline, CDR1 SEHNR and CDR2 FQNEAQ (reference sequence). The CDR3 here is CASSPSVNREQYF. For the CDR3, the DNA is TGTGCCAGCAGCCCCAGTGTAAATAGGGAGCAGTACTTC.

The chain carries TRBV4-1 and TRBJ2-7, with TRBD2 matching over 7 bases. Germline trimming cut 1 base from V and 0 bases from J; bases unmatched to any gene: 6. Germline-derived CDR1 and CDR2 are MGHRA and YSYEKL. The CDR3 covers 16 residues. The CDR3: CASSQVTAGSSYEQYF. The CDR3 nucleotides are TGCGCCAGCAGCCAAGTGACAGCGGGAAGCTCCTACGAGCAGTACTTC.

This clonotype was counted a few times. The rearrangement uses TRBV6-1 and TRBJ2-3; 7 positions match TRBD2. V was clipped by 4 bases and J by 0 bases; unmatched bases: 10. Germline CDR1 and CDR2: MNHNS and SASEGT. This CDR3 spans 17 amino acids. The chain's CDR3 is CASSGSLAEASTDTQYF. CDR3 nucleotides: TGTGCCAGCAGTGGCTCCCTAGCGGAGGCTAGCACAGATACGCAGTATTTT.

The V gene is TRBV6-5, the J gene TRBJ2-7; no clear D. Per the germline V gene, CDR1 is MNHEY and CDR2 is SVGAGI. The CDR3 covers 12 residues. V was pared by 2 bases and J by 6 bases, with 8 bases between. CDR3 nucleotide sequence: TGTGCCAGCAGTTACACGGGCGTCGAGCAGTACTTC. This gives the protein CASSYTGVEQYF.

This clonotype turned up a few times. The chain links TRBV7-2 to TRBJ2-6; the match to TRBD2 covers 8 bases. The CDR3 has 16 residues. Unmatched junction bases numbered 5, after V lost 6 bases and J lost 1 base. Germline CDR1 is SGHTA and CDR2 is FQGNSA. The CDR3: CASSLSGTSGANVLTF. CDR3 nucleotides: TGTGCCAGCAGTCTTAGCGGGACGTCTGGGGCCAACGTCCTGACTTTC.

This chain uses TRBV11-2 with TRBJ2-7, with D unresolved. V lost 1 base to trimming and J lost 2 bases, with 9 bases between them. Germline V gene sequence: CDR1 SGHAT, CDR2 FQNNGV. This CDR3 has 14 residues. DNA of the CDR3: TGTGCCAGCAGCTTAGGAGGCTTCCCCTACGAGCAGTACTTC. Translating gives CASSLGGFPYEQYF.

This clonotype was seen only a few times. CDR3 in DNA: TGTGCCACCAGTGGAAGGGACAACAACTATGGCTACACCTTC. Translated, it gives CATSGRDNNYGYTF. The gene calls are TRBV24-1 and TRBJ1-2; the D gene is possibly TRBD1 (6 bases). The ends were cut back, 5 bases at V and 2 bases at J, with 11 bases in the middle. The germline V gene encodes CDR1 KGHDR and CDR2 SFDVKD. The CDR3 loop spans 14 amino acids.

This clonotype was seen many times. This sequence joins TRBV12-3 or TRBV12-4 and TRBJ2-3; D may correspond to TRBD1 or TRBD2 (5 bases each). The V end lost 5 bases, the J end lost 6 bases, and 15 bases lay between the germline ends. The CDR3 runs 14 residues. CDR3 in DNA: TGTGCCAGCAGTCCTCTTCCGGGGCTGGATACGCAGTATTTT. Translating gives CASSPLPGLDTQYF.

Only a few counts were recorded for this clonotype. This chain connects TRBV28 to TRBJ1-6; TRBD1 is a possible D gene (6 bases). There are 15 residues in the CDR3. Trimming removed 6 bases at V and 7 bases at J, with 16 bases between. Germline lookup yields CDR1 MDHEN and CDR2 SYDVKM. The CDR3 coding sequence is TGTGCCAGCAGCCAGTCCACAGGGCTCAATTCACCCCTCCACTTT. Encoded protein: CASSQSTGLNSPLHF.

Ten or more counts support this clonotype. CDR3 coding DNA: TGTGCCAGCAGCTTGTCGGGGTCTGGGTACAATGAGCAGTTCTTC. Its translation: CASSLSGSGYNEQFF. V gene TRBV13 combines with J gene TRBJ2-1; perhaps TRBD2 as D (5 bases). CDR3 length: 15 amino acids. The V gene lost 3 bases and the J gene lost 4 bases, with 13 bases spanning the gap. Per the germline V gene, CDR1 is PRHDT and CDR2 is FYEKMQ (reference sequence).

In its sample, this clonotype was seen a few times. This sequence joins TRBV7-9 and TRBJ2-5, with D unresolved. Germline lookup yields CDR1 SEHNR and CDR2 FQNEAQ (reference sequence). This CDR3 contains 13 residues. V was trimmed by 5 bases and J by 5 bases, leaving 12 bases between them. In DNA, the CDR3 is TGTGCCAGCAGCAGTCCCGCTACGGAGACCCAGTACTTC. This sequence encodes CASSSPATETQYF.

This clonotype occurred a few times. V and J are TRBV2 and TRBJ1-1; 7 bases agree with TRBD1. Unmatched junction bases numbered 8, after V lost 3 bases and J lost 4 bases. The V gene's germline CDR1 is SNHLY and CDR2 FYNNEI. The CDR3 runs 15 residues. CDR3 amino acids: CASSDGTVRGTEAFF. The CDR3 region has the DNA TGTGCCAGCAGTGACGGGACAGTTAGGGGCACTGAAGCTTTCTTT. Filled out from reference TRBV2 and TRBJ1-1, the complete variable domain reads EPEVTQTPSHQVTQMGQEVILRCVPISNHLYFYWYRQILGQKVEFLVSFYNNEISEKSEIFDDQFSVERPDGSNFTLKIRSTKLEDSAMYFCASSDGTVRGTEAFFGQGTRLTVV.

In its sample, this clonotype was seen a few times. The CDR3 protein is CASSLWPSGSYGANVLTF. CDR3 DNA: TGCGCCAGCAGCTTGTGGCCTAGCGGGAGTTATGGGGCCAACGTCCTGACTTTC. The chain recombines TRBV5-1 with TRBJ2-6; 10 positions match TRBD2. The germline gives CDR1 SGHRS, CDR2 YFSETQ. V lost 1 base to trimming and J lost 3 bases; unmatched junction nucleotides: 7. CDR3 length: 18 amino acids.